A single sample gave rise to the 30 T cell receptor beta chains below, sequenced in a study of T cell changes during pregnancy in multiple sclerosis. Here immunoSEQ multiplex PCR was the method, and the copy in TCRdb shows in-frame clones only, minus some. The sample yields about 80,000 clones, approximately 90% seen once. The material sequenced was peripheral blood, taken before pregnancy. These receptors came from a female donor with multiple sclerosis, enrolled in a pregnancy study.

CDR3 nucleotides: TGCGCCAGCAGCCAAGATATTAGCGGGGCCAACGAGCAGTACTTC. Protein: CASSQDISGANEQYF. The chain employs TRBV4-1 and TRBJ2-7, with 8 bases that match TRBD2. The CDR3 contains 15 residues. V was pared by 0 bases and J by 5 bases, with 6 bases of the junction left unmatched. CDR1 and CDR2 from the germline V gene are MGHRA and YSYEKL.

This CDR3 is CASSPLVGYEQYF. In DNA, the CDR3 is TGTGCCAGCAGCCCTCTCGTCGGTTACGAGCAGTACTTC. J is TRBJ2-7 and V is TRBV6-5; no clear D gene. Deletions cut 6 bases from V and 4 bases from J, with 13 bases between. The CDR3 totals 13 residues. Germline CDR1 is MNHEY and CDR2 is SVGAGI.

The rearrangement uses TRBV29-1 and TRBJ1-1; D call uncertain. The germline CDR1 and CDR2 sequences are SQVTM and ANQGSEA. The CDR3 contains 11 residues. Trimming pared 2 bases from V and 7 bases from J, leaving 8 bases between. CDR3 sequence (DNA): TGCAGCGTTGAATTGCGGGATGAAGCTTTCTTT. Translating it yields CSVELRDEAFF. Filled out from reference TRBV29-1 and TRBJ1-1, the complete variable domain reads SAVISQKPSRDICQRGTSLTIQCQVDSQVTMMFWYRQQPGQSLTLIATANQGSEATYESGFVIDKFPISRPNLTFSTLTVSNMSPEDSSIYLCSVELRDEAFFGQGTRLTVV.

V gene TRBV4-1 combines with J gene TRBJ1-2; 12 bases line up with TRBD1. The V and J ends lost 4 bases and 5 bases, in that order; junction bases with no gene match: 5. This CDR3 contains 15 residues. CDR1 and CDR2 from the germline V gene are MGHRA and YSYEKL. CDR3 nucleotides: TGCGCCAGCAGCCCGGGACAGGGGGCAGGGTATGGCTACACCTTC. This sequence encodes CASSPGQGAGYGYTF.

The CDR3 sequence is CASNKEGGQETQYF. The CDR3, as DNA: TGTGCCAGCAATAAGGAGGGAGGTCAAGAGACCCAGTACTTC. The rearrangement joins TRBV7-9 to TRBJ2-5, with D perhaps TRBD2 (6 bases). Trimming took 7 bases from V and 2 from J, leaving 14 bases between them. CDR1 SEHNR and CDR2 FQNEAQ come from the germline V gene (reference sequence). There are 14 residues in the CDR3.

V and J are TRBV4-3 and TRBJ2-1; TRBD1 aligns across 9 bases. V lost 4 bases and J lost 10; bases outside the gene matches: 17. Germline V gene sequence: CDR1 LGHNA, CDR2 YSLEER. The length of the CDR3 is 17 residues. CDR3 amino acids: CASSREPSGTGISEQFF. In DNA form, the CDR3 reads TGCGCCAGCAGCCGAGAACCCTCCGGGACAGGGATTTCGGAGCAGTTCTTC.

This chain connects TRBV18 to TRBJ2-7, with TRBD1 identical over 8 bases. CDR3 length: 14 residues. V trimming: 3 bases; J trimming: 3 bases; junction bases outside the gene matches: 4. Germline-derived CDR1 and CDR2 are KGHSH and LQKENI. CDR3 nucleotide sequence: TGTGCCAGCTCACCTCAGGGGGCTGGCTACGAGCAGTACTTC. Its translation is CASSPQGAGYEQYF. Full variable domain (rest looked up from reference TRBV18 and TRBJ2-7): NAGVMQNPRHLVRRRGQEARLRCSPMKGHSHVYWYRQLPEEGLKFMVYLQKENIIDESGMPKERFSAEFPKEGPSILRIQQVVRGDSAAYFCASSPQGAGYEQYFGPGTRLTVT.

This rearrangement joins TRBV5-4 to TRBJ2-6; 8 bases are a match to TRBD1. CDR3 size: 19 residues. V lost 3 bases and J lost 0; bases outside the gene matches: 11. The germline gives CDR1 SGHNT, CDR2 YYREEE (reference sequence). The CDR3 sequence is CASSSPGGLPGSGANVLTF. Here the CDR3 DNA reads TGTGCCAGCAGCTCCCCAGGGGGCCTTCCAGGCTCTGGGGCCAACGTCCTGACTTTC.

The sample holds one count of this clone. The chain recombines TRBV27 with TRBJ1-4, with TRBD1 matching 9 bases. The length of the CDR3 is 15 residues. The ends lost 3 bases at V and 8 bases at J; junction bases unmatched: 7. Germline V CDR1 and CDR2: MNHEY, SMNVEV (reference sequence). CDR3 loop: CASSLDRGRGEKLFF. The CDR3 bases are TGTGCCAGCAGTTTGGACAGGGGTCGTGGAGAAAAACTGTTTTTT.

This clone came up once. This sequence joins TRBV19 and TRBJ1-3, with no clear D. The CDR3 extends over 19 amino acids. Trimming shortened V by 0 bases and J by 1 base, and 19 bases separated the two germline ends. Germline CDR1 and CDR2: LNHDA and SQIVND (reference sequence). CDR3 sequence: CASSIDRSGVRSSGNTIYF. The CDR3 DNA reads TGTGCCAGTAGTATAGATCGGTCAGGCGTGAGATCGTCTGGAAACACCATATATTTT.

The rearrangement uses TRBV7-9 and TRBJ2-1, with 8 bases lining up with TRBD2. The CDR3 sequence is 15 residues long. V lost 6 bases, J lost 0 bases, and 4 bases stayed unmatched. Germline CDR1 SEHNR, CDR2 FQNEAQ (reference sequence). The CDR3 DNA reads as TGTGCCAGCAGTACAACTAGCGGCTCCTACAATGAGCAGTTCTTC. This sequence encodes CASSTTSGSYNEQFF.

This rearrangement joins TRBV5-1 to TRBJ1-2, with a tentative D call TRBD1 (6 bases). Deletions cut 0 bases from V and 0 bases from J, with 18 bases between. CDR1 SGHRS and CDR2 YFSETQ come from the germline V gene. The CDR3 covers 18 residues. CDR3 sequence: CASSLDSHRTATNYGYTF. The DNA for the CDR3 is TGCGCCAGCAGCTTGGACAGTCATAGGACAGCCACTAACTATGGCTACACCTTC.

The chain has TRBV5-4 and TRBJ2-7; D ambiguous. Germline CDR1 SGHNT, CDR2 YYREEE (reference sequence). The CDR3 contains 14 residues. The V end lost 3 bases, the J end lost 6 bases, and 16 bases lay between the germline ends. The CDR3 DNA follows: TGTGCCAGCAGCTATCCGGTTGGGCAGTCCGAGCAGTACTTC. Translated: CASSYPVGQSEQYF.

The rearrangement joins TRBV4-1 to TRBJ2-3; D is perhaps TRBD2 (6 bases). The CDR3 totals 16 residues. Trimming shortened V by 2 bases and J by 3 bases, and 15 bases separated the two germline ends. Germline V gene sequence: CDR1 MGHRA, CDR2 YSYEKL. The CDR3 nucleotides are TGCGCCAGCAGCCAACCCCGGGGGAAGGAGACAGATACGCAGTATTTT. Its protein is CASSQPRGKETDTQYF.

V is TRBV4-2 and J is TRBJ1-2; no reliable D call. The germline CDR1 and CDR2 sequences are LGHNA and YNFKEQ. The CDR3 consists of 15 residues. V was clipped by 0 bases and J by 6 bases, with 14 bases between them. CDR3 region: CASSQDSDSLNGYTF. The CDR3 DNA is TGTGCCAGCAGCCAAGATTCCGACTCTCTTAATGGCTACACCTTC.

The chain combines TRBV7-2 with TRBJ2-1; TRBD2 aligns across 7 bases. The CDR3 runs 18 residues. Germline CDR1 reads SGHTA; CDR2 reads FQGNSA. The ends lost 5 bases at V and 0 bases at J; junction bases unmatched: 13. The CDR3 DNA follows: TGTGCCAGCAGCCTAGGGCGGGCGGGAGCGGGCTCCTACAATGAGCAGTTCTTC. It is translated as CASSLGRAGAGSYNEQFF.

The chain has TRBV6-1 and TRBJ2-5; 7 bases are a match to TRBD2. The germline gives CDR1 MNHNS, CDR2 SASEGT. After removal of 1 base from V and 9 bases from J, the junction contained 5 bases not matched to a gene. This CDR3 is built from 13 residues. The CDR3 loop is CASSEVIRGAQYF. DNA for the CDR3: TGTGCCAGCAGTGAAGTTATACGGGGGGCCCAGTACTTC.

The J gene is TRBJ2-3, the V gene TRBV19; D perhaps matches TRBD1 (5 bases). The CDR3 sequence is 13 residues long. Germline V gives CDR1 LNHDA, CDR2 SQIVND (reference sequence). V was pared by 3 bases and J by 3 bases, with 7 bases between. CDR3: CASSIQGTDTQYF. The CDR3 region has the DNA TGTGCCAGTAGTATCCAGGGAACAGATACGCAGTATTTT.

The rearrangement joins TRBV5-4 to TRBJ2-5; the D gene is possibly TRBD1 (6 bases). Germline V gene lookup returns CDR1 SGHNT and CDR2 YYREEE (reference sequence). The ends were cut back, 4 bases at V and 4 bases at J, with 8 bases in the middle. This CDR3 has 12 amino acids. The CDR3 nucleotides are TGTGCCAGCAGCAGGACAGTAGAGACCCAGTACTTC. It is translated as CASSRTVETQYF.

The gene calls are TRBV6-5 and TRBJ2-3; D gene unclear. The CDR3 spans 14 residues. V lost 2 bases to trimming and J lost 2 bases, with 8 bases between them. The germline CDR1 and CDR2 sequences are MNHEY and SVGAGI. In nucleotides, the CDR3 is TGTGCCAGCAGTTACCGCCAGGACACAGATACGCAGTATTTT. As protein: CASSYRQDTDTQYF.

CDR3 in amino acids: CASSLGPNQPQHF. CDR3 nucleotide sequence: TGTGCCAGCAGCTTGGGGCCAAATCAGCCCCAGCATTTT. V usage is TRBV5-4 and J usage is TRBJ1-5; no reliable D call. CDR1 and CDR2 (germline): SGHNT, YYREEE (reference sequence). The CDR3 sequence is 13 residues long. V was cut by 0 bases and J by 4 bases, with 5 bases left in between.

The V gene is TRBV27, the J gene TRBJ2-7; TRBD1 aligns across 7 bases. This CDR3 comprises 14 residues. Germline lookup yields CDR1 MNHEY and CDR2 SMNVEV (reference sequence). With V trimmed by 8 bases and J by 2 bases, 9 bases remained unmatched. The CDR3 reads CASGPTGATYEQYF. DNA of the CDR3: TGTGCCAGCGGACCCACAGGGGCCACCTACGAGCAGTACTTC.

This chain connects TRBV29-1 to TRBJ2-5; possible D gene TRBD2, 7 bases. The germline V gene encodes CDR1 SQVTM and CDR2 ANQGSEA. The CDR3 has 15 residues. V lost 2 bases to trimming and J lost 11 bases, with 24 bases between them. The CDR3 coding sequence is TGCAGCGTTGAACCAGCCGGGGGGCAGGGAGGTCGGCAGTACTTC. It is translated as CSVEPAGGQGGRQYF.

The chain recombines TRBV28 with TRBJ1-1; weak D call: TRBD1 (6 bases). The CDR3 sequence is 16 residues long. Trimming took off 10 bases at V and 4 bases at J, with 25 bases between the two ends. CDR1 is MDHEN and CDR2 is SYDVKM in the germline V gene. The CDR3 here is CATAAEQGGLGTEAFF. DNA of the CDR3: TGTGCCACCGCAGCCGAACAGGGAGGGCTGGGCACTGAAGCTTTCTTT. The whole variable domain, remainder taken from reference TRBV28 and TRBJ1-1, is DVKVTQSSRYLVKRTGEKVFLECVQDMDHENMFWYRQDPGLGLRLIYFSYDVKMKEKGDIPEGYSVSREKKERFSLILESASTNQTSMYLCATAAEQGGLGTEAFFGQGTRLTVV.

This chain joins TRBV7-2 and TRBJ1-3; 8 bases align to TRBD1. The CDR3 is 15 residues long. The V segment lost 2 bases and the J segment 4 bases; nucleotides outside the gene matches: 4. The germline gives CDR1 SGHTA, CDR2 FQGNSA. The CDR3 is CASSLRTGYGNTIYF. Written as DNA, the CDR3 is TGTGCCAGCAGCTTAAGGACAGGGTACGGAAACACCATATATTTT.

The V gene is TRBV7-8, the J gene TRBJ2-7, with D possibly TRBD2 on 6 matching bases. Trimming pared 5 bases from V and 3 bases from J, leaving 14 bases between. CDR1 is SGHVS, CDR2 FQNEAQ, per germline. The CDR3 is 14 residues long. This CDR3 reads CASSAGDFFYEQYF. Here the CDR3 DNA reads TGTGCCAGCAGCGCTGGGGACTTCTTCTACGAGCAGTACTTC.

In DNA, the CDR3 is TGTGCCAGCAGTTTAAGGGGCGGCCTTTTCAATCAGCCCCAGCATTTT. This encodes CASSLRGGLFNQPQHF. J is TRBJ1-5 and V is TRBV28; D might be TRBD1 (5 bases). Trimming stripped 2 bases from V and 3 bases from J, with 14 bases between. The CDR3 contains 16 residues. From germline, CDR1 is MDHEN and CDR2 SYDVKM.

The chain recombines TRBV7-3 with TRBJ2-2; D is ambiguous. Trimming removed 5 bases at V and 13 bases at J, with 17 bases between. This CDR3 comprises 13 residues. Germline CDR1 and CDR2: SGHTA and FQGTGA. CDR3 in amino acids: CASSPLRAGVLFF. The CDR3 DNA reads TGTGCCAGCAGCCCCCTGCGCGCAGGTGTGCTGTTTTTT.

V gene TRBV29-1 combines with J gene TRBJ1-1, with 8 bases lining up with TRBD1. With 4 bases clipped from V and 6 bases from J, the junction kept 7 bases outside the gene matches. The germline V gene encodes CDR1 SQVTM and CDR2 ANQGSEA. The CDR3 totals 13 residues. The CDR3 sequence: CSVAGGARPEAFF. The CDR3 nucleotides read TGCAGCGTTGCAGGGGGCGCCCGCCCTGAAGCTTTCTTT.

V is TRBV5-6 and J is TRBJ2-1; 8 nucleotides line up with TRBD1. The germline CDR1 and CDR2 sequences are SGHDT and YYEEEE. This CDR3 is 16 amino acids long. After removal of 6 bases from V and 0 bases from J, the junction contained 8 bases not matched to a gene. Here the CDR3 DNA reads TGTGCCAGCACCCCGACAGGGGTAAGCTCCTACAATGAGCAGTTCTTC. It is translated as CASTPTGVSSYNEQFF.